This T cell receptor beta chain was captured in a study of control samples from healthy donors and cancer patients. The data were produced by immunoSEQ multiplex PCR, yet TCRdb's version contains in-frame clones alone and is incomplete. Found here are more than 110,000 clones, 92% of them singletons; the top ten hold around 10%. Per the germline V gene, CDR1 is MNHEY and CDR2 is SVGAGI. V shed 0 bases and J shed 4 bases, with 13 bases lying between them. The CDR3 runs 15 residues. The sequenced material came from blood. This chain connects TRBV6-5 to TRBJ2-7, with D possibly being TRBD1 or TRBD2 (6 bases each). This receptor was obtained from a man aged 25 to 45 in good health. The CDR3 sequence is CASSYSWGARYEQYF. The CDR3 DNA is TGTGCCAGCAGTTACTCTTGGGGGGCGAGATACGAGCAGTACTTC.